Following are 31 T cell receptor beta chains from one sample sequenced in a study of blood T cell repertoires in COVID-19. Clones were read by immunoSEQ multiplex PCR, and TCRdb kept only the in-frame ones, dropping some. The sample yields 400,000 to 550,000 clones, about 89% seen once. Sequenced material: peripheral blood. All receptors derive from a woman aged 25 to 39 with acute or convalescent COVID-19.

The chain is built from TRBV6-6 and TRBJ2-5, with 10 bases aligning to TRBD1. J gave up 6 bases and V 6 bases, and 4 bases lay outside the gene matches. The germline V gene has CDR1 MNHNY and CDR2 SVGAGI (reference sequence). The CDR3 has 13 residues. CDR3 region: CASSSDRGKTQYF. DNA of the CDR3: TGTGCCAGCAGCTCGGACAGGGGGAAGACCCAGTACTTC.

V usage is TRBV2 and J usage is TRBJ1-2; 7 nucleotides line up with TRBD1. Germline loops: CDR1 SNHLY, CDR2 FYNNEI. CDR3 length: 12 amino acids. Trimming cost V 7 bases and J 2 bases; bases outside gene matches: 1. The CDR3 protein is CASTTGNYGYTF. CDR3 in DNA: TGTGCCAGCACGACAGGGAACTATGGCTACACCTTC.

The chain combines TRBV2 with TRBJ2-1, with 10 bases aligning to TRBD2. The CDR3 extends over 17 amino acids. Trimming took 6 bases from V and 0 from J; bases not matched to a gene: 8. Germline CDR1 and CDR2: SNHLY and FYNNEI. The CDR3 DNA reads TGTGCCAGCAGGAAGGGGACTAGCGTGAGCTCCTACAATGAGCAGTTCTTC. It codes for CASRKGTSVSSYNEQFF.

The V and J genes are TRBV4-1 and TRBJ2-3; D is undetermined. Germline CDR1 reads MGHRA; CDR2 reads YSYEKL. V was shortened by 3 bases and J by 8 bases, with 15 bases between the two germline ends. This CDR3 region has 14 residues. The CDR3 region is CASSQVGVRPTQYF. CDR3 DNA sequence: TGCGCCAGCAGCCAGGTAGGCGTGAGGCCTACGCAGTATTTT.

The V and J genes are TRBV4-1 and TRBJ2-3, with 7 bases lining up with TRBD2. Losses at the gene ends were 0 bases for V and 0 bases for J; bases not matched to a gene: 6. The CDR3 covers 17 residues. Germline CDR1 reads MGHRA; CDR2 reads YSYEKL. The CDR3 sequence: CASSQDPPGGSTDTQYF. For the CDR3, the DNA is TGCGCCAGCAGCCAAGATCCGCCCGGGGGGAGCACAGATACGCAGTATTTT.

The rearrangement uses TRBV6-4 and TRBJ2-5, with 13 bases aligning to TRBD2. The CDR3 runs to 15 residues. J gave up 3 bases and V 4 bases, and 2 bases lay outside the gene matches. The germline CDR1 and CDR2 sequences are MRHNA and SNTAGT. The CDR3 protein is CASSATSGGEETQYF. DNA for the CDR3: TGTGCCAGCAGTGCTACTAGCGGGGGGGAAGAGACCCAGTACTTC.

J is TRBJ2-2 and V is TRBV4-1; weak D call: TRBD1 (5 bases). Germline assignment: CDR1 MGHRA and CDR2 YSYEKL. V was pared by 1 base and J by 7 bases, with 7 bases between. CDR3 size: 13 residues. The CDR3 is CASSQVQVGELFF. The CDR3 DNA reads TGCGCCAGCAGCCAAGTACAGGTCGGGGAGCTGTTTTTT.

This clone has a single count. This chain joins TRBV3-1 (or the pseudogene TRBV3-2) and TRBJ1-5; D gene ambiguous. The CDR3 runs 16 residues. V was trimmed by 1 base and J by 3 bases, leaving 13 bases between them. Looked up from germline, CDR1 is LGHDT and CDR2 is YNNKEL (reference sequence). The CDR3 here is CASSQGSTALNQPQHF. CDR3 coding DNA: TGTGCCAGCAGCCAAGGTTCCACAGCACTCAATCAGCCCCAGCATTTT.

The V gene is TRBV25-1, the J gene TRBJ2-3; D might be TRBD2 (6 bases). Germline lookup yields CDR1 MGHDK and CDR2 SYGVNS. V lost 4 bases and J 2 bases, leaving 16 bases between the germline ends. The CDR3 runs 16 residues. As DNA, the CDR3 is TGTGCCAGCAGTGTTGTACGGGGGAGATACACAGATACGCAGTATTTT. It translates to CASSVVRGRYTDTQYF. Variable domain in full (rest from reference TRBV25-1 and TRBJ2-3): EADIYQTPRYLVIGTGKKITLECSQTMGHDKMYWYQQDPGMELHLIHYSYGVNSTEKGDLSSESTVSRIRTEHFPLTLESARPSHTSQYLCASSVVRGRYTDTQYFGPGTRLTVL.

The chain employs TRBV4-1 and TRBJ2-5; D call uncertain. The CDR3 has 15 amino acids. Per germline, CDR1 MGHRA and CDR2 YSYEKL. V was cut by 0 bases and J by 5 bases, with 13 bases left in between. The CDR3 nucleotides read TGCGCCAGCAGCCAAGATACAATTAGCCCTGAGACCCAGTACTTC. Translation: CASSQDTISPETQYF.

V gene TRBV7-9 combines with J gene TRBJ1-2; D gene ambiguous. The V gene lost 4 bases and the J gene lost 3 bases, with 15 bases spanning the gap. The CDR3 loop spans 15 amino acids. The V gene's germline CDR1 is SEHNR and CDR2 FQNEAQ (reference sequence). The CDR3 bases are TGTGCCAGCAGCTCCCCGGGAGACCTTCACTATGGCTACACCTTC. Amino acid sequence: CASSSPGDLHYGYTF. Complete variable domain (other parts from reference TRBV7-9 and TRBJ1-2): DTGVSQNPRHKITKRGQNVTFRCDPISEHNRLYWYRQTLGQGPEFLTYFQNEAQLEKSRLLSDRFSAERPKGSFSTLEIQRTEQGDSAMYLCASSSPGDLHYGYTFGSGTRLTVV.

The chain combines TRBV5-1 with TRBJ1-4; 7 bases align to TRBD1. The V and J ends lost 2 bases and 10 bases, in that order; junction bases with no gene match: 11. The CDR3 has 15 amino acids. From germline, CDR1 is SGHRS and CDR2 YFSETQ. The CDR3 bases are TGCGCCAGCAGCTTAACTCAGGGGGTTGCTGGAAAACTGTTTTTT. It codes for CASSLTQGVAGKLFF. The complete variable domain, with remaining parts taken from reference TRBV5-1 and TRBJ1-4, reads KAGVTQTPRYLIKTRGQQVTLSCSPISGHRSVSWYQQTPGQGLQFLFEYFSETQRNKGNFPGRFSGRQFSNSRSEMNVSTLELGDSALYLCASSLTQGVAGKLFFGSGTQLSVL.

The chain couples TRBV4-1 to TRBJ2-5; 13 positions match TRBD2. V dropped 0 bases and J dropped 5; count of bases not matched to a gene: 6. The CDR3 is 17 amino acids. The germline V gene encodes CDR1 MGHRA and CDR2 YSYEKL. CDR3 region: CASSQDLLAGGQETQYF. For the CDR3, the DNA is TGCGCCAGCAGCCAAGATCTACTAGCGGGGGGGCAGGAGACCCAGTACTTC.

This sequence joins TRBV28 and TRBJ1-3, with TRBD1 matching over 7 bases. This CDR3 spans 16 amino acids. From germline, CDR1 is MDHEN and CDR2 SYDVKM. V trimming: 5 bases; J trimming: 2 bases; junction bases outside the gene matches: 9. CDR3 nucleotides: TGTGCCAGCAGTCCGTCGACAGGGAATGCTGGAAACACCATATATTTT. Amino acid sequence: CASSPSTGNAGNTIYF.

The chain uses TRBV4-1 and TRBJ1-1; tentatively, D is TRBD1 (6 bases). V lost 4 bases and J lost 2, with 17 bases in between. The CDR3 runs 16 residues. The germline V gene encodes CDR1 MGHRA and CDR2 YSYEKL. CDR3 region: CASSPLHRDRNTEAFF. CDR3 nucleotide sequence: TGCGCCAGCAGCCCTTTACACAGGGACCGAAACACTGAAGCTTTCTTT.

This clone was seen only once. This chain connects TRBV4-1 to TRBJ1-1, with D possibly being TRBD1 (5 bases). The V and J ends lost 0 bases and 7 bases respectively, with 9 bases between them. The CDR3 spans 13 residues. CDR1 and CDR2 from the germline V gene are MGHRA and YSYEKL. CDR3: CASSQERGFEAFF. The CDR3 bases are TGCGCCAGCAGCCAAGAGCGGGGGTTTGAAGCTTTCTTT.

The CDR3 nucleotides read TGTGCCAGCAGTTCTGTAGACCAAGAGACCCAGTACTTC. It encodes CASSSVDQETQYF. J is TRBJ2-5 and V is TRBV27, with D unresolved. The CDR3 covers 13 residues. The germline CDR1 and CDR2 sequences are MNHEY and SMNVEV (reference sequence). V gave up 4 bases and J gave up 0 bases, with 6 bases separating them.

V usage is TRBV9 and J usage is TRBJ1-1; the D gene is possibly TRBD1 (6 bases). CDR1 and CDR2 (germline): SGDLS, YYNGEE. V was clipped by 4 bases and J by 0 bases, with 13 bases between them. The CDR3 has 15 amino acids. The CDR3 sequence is CASSPRTAMNTEAFF. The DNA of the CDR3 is TGTGCCAGCAGCCCTCGGACAGCCATGAACACTGAAGCTTTCTTT.

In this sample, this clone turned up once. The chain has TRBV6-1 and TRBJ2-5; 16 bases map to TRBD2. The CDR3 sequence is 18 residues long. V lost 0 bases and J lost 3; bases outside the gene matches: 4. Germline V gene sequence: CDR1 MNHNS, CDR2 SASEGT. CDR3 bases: TGTGCCAGCAGTGAAGCCCCGGGACTAGCGGGGGGGAAAGAGACCCAGTACTTC. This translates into CASSEAPGLAGGKETQYF.

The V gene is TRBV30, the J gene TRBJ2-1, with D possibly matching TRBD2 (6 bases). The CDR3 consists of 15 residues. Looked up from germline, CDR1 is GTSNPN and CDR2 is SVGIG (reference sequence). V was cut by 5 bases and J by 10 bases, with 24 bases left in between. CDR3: CAWGGSSGSFWEQFF. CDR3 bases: TGTGCCTGGGGGGGGTCAAGCGGGTCGTTTTGGGAGCAGTTCTTC. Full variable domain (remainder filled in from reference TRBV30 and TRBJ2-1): SQTIHQWPATLVQPVGSPLSLECTVEGTSNPNLYWYRQAAGRGLQLLFYSVGIGQISSEVPQNLSASRPQDRQFILSSKKLLLSDSGFYLCAWGGSSGSFWEQFFGPGTRLTVL.

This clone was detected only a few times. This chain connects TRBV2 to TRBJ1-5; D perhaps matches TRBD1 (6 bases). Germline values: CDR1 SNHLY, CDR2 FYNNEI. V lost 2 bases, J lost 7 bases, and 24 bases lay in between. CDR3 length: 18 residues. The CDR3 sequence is CASSEYLGSTGQLQPQHF. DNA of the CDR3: TGTGCCAGCAGTGAATATTTAGGTTCGACAGGTCAATTGCAGCCCCAGCATTTT.

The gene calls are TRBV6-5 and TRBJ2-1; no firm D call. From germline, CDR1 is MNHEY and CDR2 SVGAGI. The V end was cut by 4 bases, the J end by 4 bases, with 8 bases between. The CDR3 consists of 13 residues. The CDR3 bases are TGTGCCAGCAGTTCCGGTCCTTACAATGAGCAGTTCTTC. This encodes CASSSGPYNEQFF.

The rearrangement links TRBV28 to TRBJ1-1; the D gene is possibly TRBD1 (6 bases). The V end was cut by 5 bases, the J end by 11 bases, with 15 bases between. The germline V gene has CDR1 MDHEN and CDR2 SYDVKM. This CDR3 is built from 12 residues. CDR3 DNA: TGTGCCAGCAGTGTTCAGGGAAGGGGGGCTTTCTTT. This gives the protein CASSVQGRGAFF.

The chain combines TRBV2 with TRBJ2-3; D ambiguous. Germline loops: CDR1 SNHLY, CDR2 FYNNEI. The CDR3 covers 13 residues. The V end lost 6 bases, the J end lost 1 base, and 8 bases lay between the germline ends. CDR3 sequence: CASSYRGTDTQYF. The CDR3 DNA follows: TGTGCCAGCAGCTACAGAGGCACAGATACGCAGTATTTT.

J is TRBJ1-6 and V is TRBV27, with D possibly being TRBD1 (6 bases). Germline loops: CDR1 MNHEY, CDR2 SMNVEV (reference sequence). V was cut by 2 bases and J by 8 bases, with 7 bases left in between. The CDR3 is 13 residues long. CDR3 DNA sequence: TGTGCCAGCAGTTTAGACAGGTATTCACCCCTCCACTTT. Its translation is CASSLDRYSPLHF.

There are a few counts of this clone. The CDR3 loop reads CASSLVGQGARVLFF. The CDR3 DNA reads TGTGCCAGCAGCTTAGTGGGACAGGGGGCGCGGGTACTGTTTTTT. The gene calls are TRBV7-8 and TRBJ1-4; 12 bases line up with TRBD1. V dropped 1 base and J dropped 13; count of bases not matched to a gene: 7. The CDR3 sequence is 15 residues long. CDR1 SGHVS and CDR2 FQNEAQ come from the germline V gene.

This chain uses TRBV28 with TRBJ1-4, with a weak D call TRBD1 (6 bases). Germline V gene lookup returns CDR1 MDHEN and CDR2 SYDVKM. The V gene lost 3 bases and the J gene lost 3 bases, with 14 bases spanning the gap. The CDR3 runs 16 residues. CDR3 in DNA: TGTGCCAGCAGTTTGTCAGGGGTGAGAGCTAATGAAAAACTGTTTTTT. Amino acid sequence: CASSLSGVRANEKLFF.

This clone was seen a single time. The CDR3 loop reads CASSQGQGARADTQYF. The CDR3, as DNA: TGTGCCAGCAGCCAGGGACAGGGGGCTAGGGCAGATACGCAGTATTTT. The rearrangement uses TRBV3-1 (or the pseudogene TRBV3-2) and TRBJ2-3; 12 positions match TRBD1. V lost 3 bases and J lost 4; bases outside the gene matches: 5. Germline V gene lookup returns CDR1 LGHDT and CDR2 YNNKEL (reference sequence). CDR3 length equals 16 residues.

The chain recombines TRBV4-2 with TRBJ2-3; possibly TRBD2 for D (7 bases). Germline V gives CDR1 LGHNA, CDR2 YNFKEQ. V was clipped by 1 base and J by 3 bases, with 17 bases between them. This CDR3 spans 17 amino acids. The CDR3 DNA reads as TGTGCCAGCAGCCAAGTAAGGGGGGGCGTGAAAACAGATACGCAGTATTTT. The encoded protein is CASSQVRGGVKTDTQYF.

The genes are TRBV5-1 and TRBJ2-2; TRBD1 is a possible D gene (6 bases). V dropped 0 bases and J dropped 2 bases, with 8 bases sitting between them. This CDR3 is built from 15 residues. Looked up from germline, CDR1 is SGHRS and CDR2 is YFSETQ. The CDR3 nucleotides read TGCGCCAGCAGCTTGGTGGACAGTAACACCGGGGAGCTGTTTTTT. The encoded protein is CASSLVDSNTGELFF.

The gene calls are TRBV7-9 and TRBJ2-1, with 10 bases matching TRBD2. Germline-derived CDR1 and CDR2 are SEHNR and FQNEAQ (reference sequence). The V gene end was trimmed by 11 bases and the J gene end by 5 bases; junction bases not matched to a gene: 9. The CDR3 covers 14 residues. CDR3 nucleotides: TGTGCCGGTAATCTAGCGGGGGTCCACAATGAGCAGTTCTTC. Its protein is CAGNLAGVHNEQFF.